Detailed here is one T cell receptor beta chain. Its target is not known. Produced via immunoSEQ multiplex PCR; TCRdb's table is partial and in-frame only. Among 150,000 or so clones listed, 80% to 95% were seen once. The data were obtained in a study of T cell responses to AZD1222 COVID-19 vaccine. Trimming shortened V by 8 bases and J by 1 base, and 11 bases separated the two germline ends. The CDR3 loop spans 13 amino acids. Looked up from germline, CDR1 is LNHDA and CDR2 is SQIVND (reference sequence). Overall study findings and caveats: The donors showed a predominance of white British ancestry and of females, with possible underestimation of clonal diversity. Reportedly, close to half of spike-specific TCRs are directed against unmutated variant regions. Samples come after the peak T cell response, not at day 14.

The V and J genes are TRBV19 and TRBJ1-2; TRBD1 is a possible D gene (5 bases). This specimen consisted of peripheral blood, obtained 28 days after the second AZD1222 dose. This receptor was identified in an adult who received the AZD1222 COVID-19 vaccine. This CDR3 is CASVPGGNYGYTF. CDR3 DNA sequence: TGTGCCAGTGTCCCCGGGGGTAACTATGGCTACACCTTC. Variable domain in full (rest from reference TRBV19 and TRBJ1-2): DGGITQSPKYLFRKEGQNVTLSCEQNLNHDAMYWYRQDPGQGLRLIYYSQIVNDFQKGDIAEGYSVSREKKESFPLTVTSAQKNPTAFYLCASVPGGNYGYTFGSGTRLTVV.